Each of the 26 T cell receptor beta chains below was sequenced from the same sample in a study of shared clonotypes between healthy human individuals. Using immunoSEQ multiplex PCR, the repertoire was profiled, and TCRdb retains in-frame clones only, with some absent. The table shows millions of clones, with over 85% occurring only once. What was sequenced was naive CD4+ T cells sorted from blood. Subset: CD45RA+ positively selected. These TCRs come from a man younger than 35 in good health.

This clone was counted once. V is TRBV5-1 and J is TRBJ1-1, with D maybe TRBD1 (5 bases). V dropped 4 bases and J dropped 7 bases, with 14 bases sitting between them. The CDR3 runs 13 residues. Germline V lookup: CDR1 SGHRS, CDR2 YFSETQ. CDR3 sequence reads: CASSTGTAGEAFF. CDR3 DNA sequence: TGCGCCAGCAGCACCGGGACCGCAGGTGAAGCTTTCTTT.

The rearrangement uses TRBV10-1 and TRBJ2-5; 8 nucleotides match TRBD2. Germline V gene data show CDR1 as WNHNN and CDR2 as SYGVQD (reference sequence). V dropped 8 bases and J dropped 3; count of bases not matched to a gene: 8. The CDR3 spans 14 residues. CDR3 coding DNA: TGCGCCAGCTCCCCGGGAGGGGGGGAAGAGACCCAGTACTTC. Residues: CASSPGGGEETQYF.

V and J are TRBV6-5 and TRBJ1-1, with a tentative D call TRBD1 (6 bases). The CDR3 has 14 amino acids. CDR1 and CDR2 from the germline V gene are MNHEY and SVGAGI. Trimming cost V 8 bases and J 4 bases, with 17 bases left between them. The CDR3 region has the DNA TGTGCCAGCGGTTCGGGGGGCTTGGTCACTGAAGCTTTCTTT. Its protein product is CASGSGGLVTEAFF.

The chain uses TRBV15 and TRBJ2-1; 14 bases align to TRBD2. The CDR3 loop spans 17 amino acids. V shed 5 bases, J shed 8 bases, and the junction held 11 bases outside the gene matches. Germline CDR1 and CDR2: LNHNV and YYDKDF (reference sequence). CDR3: CATSARGTSGSWDEQFF. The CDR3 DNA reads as TGTGCCACCAGCGCACGAGGGACTAGCGGGAGTTGGGATGAGCAGTTCTTC.

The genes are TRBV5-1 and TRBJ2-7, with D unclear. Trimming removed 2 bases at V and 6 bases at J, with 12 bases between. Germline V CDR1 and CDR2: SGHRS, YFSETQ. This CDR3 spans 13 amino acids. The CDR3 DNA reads TGCGCCAGCAGCTTACCCACCCGACCCGAGCAGTACTTC. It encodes CASSLPTRPEQYF.

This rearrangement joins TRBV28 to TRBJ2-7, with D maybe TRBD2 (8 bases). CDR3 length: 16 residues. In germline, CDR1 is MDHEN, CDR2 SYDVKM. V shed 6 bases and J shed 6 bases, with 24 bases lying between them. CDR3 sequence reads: CASRSLGTGGGGEQYF. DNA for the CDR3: TGTGCCAGCAGAAGTTTGGGCACGGGAGGGGGCGGCGAGCAGTACTTC.

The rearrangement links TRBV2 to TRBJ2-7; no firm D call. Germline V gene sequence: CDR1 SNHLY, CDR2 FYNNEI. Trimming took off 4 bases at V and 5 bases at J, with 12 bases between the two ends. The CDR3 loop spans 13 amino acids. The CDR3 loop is CASSVGGPDEQYF. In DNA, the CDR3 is TGTGCCAGCAGTGTTGGCGGACCCGACGAGCAGTACTTC. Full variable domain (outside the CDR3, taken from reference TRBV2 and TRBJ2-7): EPEVTQTPSHQVTQMGQEVILRCVPISNHLYFYWYRQILGQKVEFLVSFYNNEISEKSEIFDDQFSVERPDGSNFTLKIRSTKLEDSAMYFCASSVGGPDEQYFGPGTRLTVT.

The DNA for the CDR3 is TGTGCCAGCAGCTTAGGAGCGATCACTACTGGAAACACCATATATTTT. Protein: CASSLGAITTGNTIYF. The rearrangement links TRBV7-2 to TRBJ1-3, with D hard to call. Per germline, CDR1 SGHTA and CDR2 FQGNSA. The CDR3 is made up of 16 amino acids. V was pared by 1 base and J by 2 bases, with 12 bases between.

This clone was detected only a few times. The CDR3 is CASTWTAPYNSPLHF. The CDR3 DNA follows: TGTGCCAGCACCTGGACGGCTCCATATAATTCACCCCTCCACTTT. The gene calls are TRBV7-9 and TRBJ1-6, with no clear D. V was clipped by 7 bases and J by 4 bases, with 14 bases between them. The CDR3 loop spans 15 amino acids. CDR1 is SEHNR and CDR2 is FQNEAQ in the germline V gene (reference sequence).

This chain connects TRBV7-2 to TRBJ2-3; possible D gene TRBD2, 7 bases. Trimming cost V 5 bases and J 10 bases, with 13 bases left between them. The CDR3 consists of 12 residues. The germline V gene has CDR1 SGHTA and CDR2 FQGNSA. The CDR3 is CASSPKGGAQYF. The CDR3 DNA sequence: TGTGCCAGCAGCCCTAAAGGGGGGGCGCAGTATTTT.

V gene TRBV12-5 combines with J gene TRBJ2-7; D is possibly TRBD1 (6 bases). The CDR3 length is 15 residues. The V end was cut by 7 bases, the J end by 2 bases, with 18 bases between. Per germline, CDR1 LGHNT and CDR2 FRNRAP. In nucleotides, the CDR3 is TGTGCTAGTGCTCAAGCCCCAGGGGTCCCCTACGAGCAGTACTTC. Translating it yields CASAQAPGVPYEQYF.

The CDR3 coding sequence is TGTGCCAGCAGTTTCGACCAGAACACTGAAGCTTTCTTT. It yields the protein CASSFDQNTEAFF. The chain joins TRBV5-8 to TRBJ1-1; D ambiguous. This CDR3 comprises 13 residues. Trimming shortened V by 5 bases and J by 1 base, and 9 bases separated the two germline ends. Germline CDR1 is SGHTS and CDR2 is YDEGEE. Full variable domain (outside the CDR3, taken from reference TRBV5-8 and TRBJ1-1): EAGVTQSPTHLIKTRGQQATLRCSPISGHTSVYWYQQALGLGLQFLLWYDEGEERNRGNFPPRFSGRQFPNYSSELNVNALELEDSALYLCASSFDQNTEAFFGQGTRLTVV.

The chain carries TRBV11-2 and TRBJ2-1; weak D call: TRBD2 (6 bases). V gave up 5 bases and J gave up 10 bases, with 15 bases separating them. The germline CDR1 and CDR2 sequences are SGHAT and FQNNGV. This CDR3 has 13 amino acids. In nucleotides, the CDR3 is TGTGCCAGCAGCCACGGGGAGGTGGGAGAGCAGTTCTTC. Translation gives CASSHGEVGEQFF.

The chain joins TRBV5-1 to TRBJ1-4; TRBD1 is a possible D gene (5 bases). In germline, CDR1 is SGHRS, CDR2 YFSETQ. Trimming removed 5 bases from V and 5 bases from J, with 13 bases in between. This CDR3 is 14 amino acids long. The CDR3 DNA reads TGCGCCAGCAGGCGGGACGCCTTCAATGAAAAACTGTTTTTT. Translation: CASRRDAFNEKLFF.

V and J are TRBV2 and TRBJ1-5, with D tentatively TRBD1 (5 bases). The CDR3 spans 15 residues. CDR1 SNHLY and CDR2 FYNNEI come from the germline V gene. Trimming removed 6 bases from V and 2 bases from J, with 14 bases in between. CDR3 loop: CASSVPGSGNQPQHF. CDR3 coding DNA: TGTGCCAGCAGCGTGCCAGGGTCTGGCAATCAGCCCCAGCATTTT. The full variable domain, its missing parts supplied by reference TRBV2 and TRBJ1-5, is EPEVTQTPSHQVTQMGQEVILRCVPISNHLYFYWYRQILGQKVEFLVSFYNNEISEKSEIFDDQFSVERPDGSNFTLKIRSTKLEDSAMYFCASSVPGSGNQPQHFGDGTRLSIL.

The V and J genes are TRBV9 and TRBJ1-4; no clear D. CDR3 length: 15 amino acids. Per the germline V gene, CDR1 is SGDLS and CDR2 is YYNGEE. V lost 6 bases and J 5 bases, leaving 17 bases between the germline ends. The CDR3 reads CASNSGYMGNEKLFF. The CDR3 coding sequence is TGTGCCAGCAATTCCGGTTACATGGGGAATGAAAAACTGTTTTTT.

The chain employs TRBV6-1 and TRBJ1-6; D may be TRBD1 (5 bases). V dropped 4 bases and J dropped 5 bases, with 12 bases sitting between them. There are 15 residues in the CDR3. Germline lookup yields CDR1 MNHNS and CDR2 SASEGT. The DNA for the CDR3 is TGTGCCAGCAGTGGTGGGACCCCTGATAATTCACCCCTCCACTTT. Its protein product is CASSGGTPDNSPLHF.

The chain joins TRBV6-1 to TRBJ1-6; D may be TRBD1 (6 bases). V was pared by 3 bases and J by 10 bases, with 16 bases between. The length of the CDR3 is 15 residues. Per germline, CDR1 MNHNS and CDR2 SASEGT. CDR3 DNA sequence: TGTGCCAGCAGTGACGGATCGACAGGCAGATCACCCCTCCACTTT. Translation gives CASSDGSTGRSPLHF.

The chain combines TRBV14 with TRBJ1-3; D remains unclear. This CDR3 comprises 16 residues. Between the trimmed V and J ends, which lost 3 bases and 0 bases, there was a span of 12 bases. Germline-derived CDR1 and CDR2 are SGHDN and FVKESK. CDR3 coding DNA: TGTGCCAGCAGCCAGACCGGACGGGACTCTGGAAACACCATATATTTT. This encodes CASSQTGRDSGNTIYF.

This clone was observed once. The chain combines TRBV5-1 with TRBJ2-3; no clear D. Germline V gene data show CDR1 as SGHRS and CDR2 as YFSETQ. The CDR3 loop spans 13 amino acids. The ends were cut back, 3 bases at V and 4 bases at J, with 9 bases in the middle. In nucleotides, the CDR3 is TGCGCCAGCAGCTCCAAAACGCCAGATACGCAGTATTTT. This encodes CASSSKTPDTQYF.

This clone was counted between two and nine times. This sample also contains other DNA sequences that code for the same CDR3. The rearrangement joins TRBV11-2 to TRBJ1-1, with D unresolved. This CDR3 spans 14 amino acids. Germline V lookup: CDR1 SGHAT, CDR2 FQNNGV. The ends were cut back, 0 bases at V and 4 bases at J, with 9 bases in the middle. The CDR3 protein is CASSLDTLGTEAFF. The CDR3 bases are TGTGCCAGCAGCTTAGACACCCTGGGCACTGAAGCTTTCTTT.

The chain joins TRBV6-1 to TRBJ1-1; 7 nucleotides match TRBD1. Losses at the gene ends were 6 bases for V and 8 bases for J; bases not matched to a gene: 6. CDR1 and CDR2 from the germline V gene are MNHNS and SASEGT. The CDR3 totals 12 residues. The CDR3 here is CASSDRVMEAFF. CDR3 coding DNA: TGTGCCAGCAGCGACAGGGTTATGGAAGCTTTCTTT.

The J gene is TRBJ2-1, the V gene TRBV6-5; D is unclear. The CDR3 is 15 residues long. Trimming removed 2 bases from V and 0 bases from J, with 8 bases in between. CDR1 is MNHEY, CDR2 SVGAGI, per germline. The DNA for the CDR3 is TGTGCCAGCAGTTACGTTCGTAACTCCTACAATGAGCAGTTCTTC. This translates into CASSYVRNSYNEQFF.

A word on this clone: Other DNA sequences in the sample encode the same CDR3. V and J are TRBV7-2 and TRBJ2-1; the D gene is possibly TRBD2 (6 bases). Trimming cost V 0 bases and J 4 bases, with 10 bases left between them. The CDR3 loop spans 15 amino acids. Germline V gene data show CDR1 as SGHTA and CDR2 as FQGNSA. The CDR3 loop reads CASSLAGGHYNEQFF. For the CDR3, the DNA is TGTGCCAGCAGCTTAGCGGGAGGCCATTACAATGAGCAGTTCTTC.

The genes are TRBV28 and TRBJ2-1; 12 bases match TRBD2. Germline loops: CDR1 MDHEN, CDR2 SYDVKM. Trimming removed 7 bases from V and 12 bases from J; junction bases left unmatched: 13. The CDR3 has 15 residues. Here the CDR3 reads CASTEMTSGGGRQFF. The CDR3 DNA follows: TGTGCCAGCACCGAGATGACTAGCGGGGGAGGTCGGCAGTTCTTC.

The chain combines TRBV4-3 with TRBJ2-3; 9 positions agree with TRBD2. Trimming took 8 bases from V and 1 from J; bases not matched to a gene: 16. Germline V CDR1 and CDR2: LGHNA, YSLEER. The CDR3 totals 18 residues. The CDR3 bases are TGCGCCAGCTCCCCGGGGGCAGGACTAGCGACGGGCACAGATACGCAGTATTTT. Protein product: CASSPGAGLATGTDTQYF.